This T cell receptor (beta chain) was sequenced during a study of cytomegalovirus exposure and HLA in healthy donors. Study-wide background: A later analysis reported the 120 or so validation repertoires used the same platform as the approximately 700 first-cohort repertoires.

Study conclusions and caveats: In vitro testing confirmed three CMV-associated chains as specific for CMV antigens. The finding came from a later analysis; first-cohort TCR clusters tended to co-occur in the roughly 110 validation repertoires.

Libraries were prepared by immunoSEQ multiplex PCR; TCRdb keeps only in-frame clonotypes and omits some of them. The sample has fewer than 85,000 clones; 94% are singletons. In regard to this clone: Its target is unknown.

Sequencing input: PBMCs. The clonotype originates from a woman aged 18-29 years in good health and CMV-seronegative.

CDR3 loop: CASSFQTGGVEKLFF. The CDR3 DNA sequence: TGTGCCAGCAGCTTCCAGACAGGGGGCGTCGAAAAACTGTTTTTT. V and J are TRBV9 and TRBJ1-4; 10 bases align to TRBD1. The V segment lost 4 bases and the J segment 8 bases; nucleotides outside the gene matches: 8. Germline V gene sequence: CDR1 SGDLS, CDR2 YYNGEE. The CDR3 extends over 15 amino acids. Full variable domain (remainder filled in from reference TRBV9 and TRBJ1-4): DSGVTQTPKHLITATGQRVTLRCSPRSGDLSVYWYQQSLDQGLQFLIQYYNGEERAKGNILERFSAQQFPDLHSELNLSSLELGDSALYFCASSFQTGGVEKLFFGSGTQLSVL.